A selection of T cell receptor beta chains follows, all from one sample in a study of OX40 agonist ivuxolimab in advanced cancers. Method: immunoSEQ multiplex PCR; TCRdb's copy keeps in-frame clones and lacks some. The sample includes tens of thousands of clones, over 85% of them seen just once. This material consisted of CD4+ or CD8+ T cells sorted from blood, taken in a trial of the OX40 agonist ivuxolimab. These receptor sequences come from an adult with an advanced solid tumor such as melanoma, head and neck, liver or kidney cancer. Each CDR3 is given with its conserved first and last residue. Fields, in order: D gene, J gene, clone size, V gene, CDR3 protein, CDR3 DNA. A D gene is named only where the DNA matches it firmly. Size values are once, few and many counts, or a class for expanded clones, and some rows have none.

NA	TRBJ1-4	NA	TRBV7-9	CASSSGTLKGANEKLFF	TGTGCCAGCAGCTCCGGGACCCTGAAGGGGGCTAATGAAAAACTGTTTTTT
NA	TRBJ1-1	NA	TRBV7-2	CASRPVRTEAFF	TGTGCCAGCAGACCCGTACGCACTGAAGCTTTCTTT
NA	TRBJ2-3	once	TRBV7-8	CASSLEESTGTDTQYF	TGTGCCAGCAGCTTAGAGGAATCTACCGGCACAGATACGCAGTATTTT
NA	TRBJ1-1	NA	TRBV10-2	CASSETGGRNTEAFF	TGCGCCAGCAGTGAGACCGGGGGAAGGAACACTGAAGCTTTCTTT
NA	TRBJ2-1	once	TRBV6-5	CASSLGLNNEQFF	TGTGCCAGCAGCTTAGGACTTAACAATGAGCAGTTCTTC
NA	TRBJ1-2	NA	TRBV25-1	CASSDSNYGYTF	TGTGCCAGCAGTGACAGTAACTATGGCTACACCTTC
TRBD2	TRBJ2-7	NA	TRBV28	CASSLLAGGYEQYF	TGTGCCAGCAGTTTACTAGCGGGGGGCTACGAGCAGTACTTC
TRBD1	TRBJ1-2	NA	TRBV28	CASSFGTASYGYTF	TGTGCCAGCAGTTTCGGGACAGCTTCCTATGGCTACACCTTC
NA	TRBJ2-7	NA	TRBV28	CASSSAGGTYEQYF	TGTGCCAGCAGTTCTGCGGGTGGGACCTACGAGCAGTACTTC
TRBD1	TRBJ2-7	NA	TRBV29-1	CSVTGGIAYEQYF	TGCAGCGTTACAGGGGGCATCGCTTACGAGCAGTACTTC